Listed here are 22 T cell receptor beta chains from one sample, sequenced in a study of T-cell memory formation after mild COVID-19. From the 5' RACE reads, TCRdb called clonotypes with MiXCR, one entry per CDR3 protein. The table records tens of thousands of distinct CDR3 sequences, 12% of them present only once. The sequencing input was PBMCs or a T cell subset sorted from them (not recorded which). Receptors originate from a man aged 18 to 35 who had mild COVID-19 (a few samples of this study predate the infection). Cell type and time point are not known.

The rearrangement joins TRBV20-1 to TRBJ2-5; perhaps D is TRBD1 or TRBD2 (5 bases each). In germline, CDR1 is DFQATT, CDR2 SNEGSKA (reference sequence). V was cut by 6 bases and J by 2 bases, with 13 bases left in between. The CDR3 runs 13 residues. The CDR3, as DNA: TGCAGTGCCCCGACGTGGGGGCAAGAGACCCAGTACTTC. Protein product: CSAPTWGQETQYF.

V and J are TRBV29-1 and TRBJ2-1; D is ambiguous. Germline V CDR1 and CDR2: SQVTM, ANQGSEA. This CDR3 comprises 14 residues. V was clipped by 7 bases and J by 2 bases, with 15 bases between them. CDR3 in amino acids: CSGSGSNAYNEQFF. The CDR3 bases are TGCAGCGGTTCCGGGTCAAACGCCTACAATGAGCAGTTCTTC.

The chain combines TRBV4-2 with TRBJ2-2, with 10 nucleotides matching TRBD1. Germline CDR1 and CDR2: LGHNA and YNFKEQ. The CDR3 sequence is 15 residues long. J gave up 4 bases and V 3 bases, and 2 bases lay outside the gene matches. DNA of the CDR3: TGTGCCAGCAGCCAGGGGACAGGGGTCACCGGGGAGCTGTTTTTT. It translates to CASSQGTGVTGELFF.

The chain combines TRBV3-1 with TRBJ2-5; 13 bases are a match to TRBD2. Germline-derived CDR1 and CDR2 are LGHDT and YNNKEL (reference sequence). CDR3 length: 15 amino acids. Trimming at V came to 4 bases and at J to 6 bases, leaving 5 bases not matched to a gene. The DNA of the CDR3 is TGTGCCAGCAGCCCCCGACTAGCGGGGGGTCAGACCCAGTACTTC. It encodes CASSPRLAGGQTQYF.

The V call is TRBV29-1, the J call TRBJ1-2; no clear D gene. Germline lookup yields CDR1 SQVTM and CDR2 ANQGSEA. The CDR3 sequence is 12 residues long. V lost 3 bases and J lost 2, with 7 bases in between. The CDR3 coding sequence is TGCAGCGTTGATCGGGAAAACTATGGCTACACCTTC. The encoded protein is CSVDRENYGYTF.

The genes are TRBV7-2 and TRBJ1-6; 9 positions agree with TRBD1. Per germline, CDR1 SGHTA and CDR2 FQGNSA. The V and J ends lost 5 bases and 9 bases, in that order; junction bases with no gene match: 8. This CDR3 is 15 amino acids long. The CDR3 reads CASSGRTGESSPLHF. CDR3 nucleotides: TGTGCCAGCAGCGGAAGGACAGGGGAAAGTTCACCCCTCCACTTT.

This clonotype has just a few counts. The chain joins TRBV10-3 to TRBJ2-7; D perhaps matches TRBD2 (5 bases). The CDR3 spans 12 residues. The germline V gene has CDR1 ENHRY and CDR2 SYGVKD. Trimming left V 8 bases short and J 1 base short, with 9 bases between. CDR3 sequence reads: CAIGRESYEQYF. The CDR3 nucleotides are TGTGCCATCGGAAGGGAGTCCTACGAGCAGTACTTC.

The rearrangement links TRBV6-5 to TRBJ1-5; D remains ambiguous. V was cut by 2 bases and J by 7 bases, with 0 bases left in between. Germline V gene data show CDR1 as MNHEY and CDR2 as SVGAGI. The CDR3 totals 10 residues. Here the CDR3 reads CASSYQPQHF. The CDR3 coding sequence is TGTGCCAGCAGTTACCAGCCCCAGCATTTT.

This clonotype was seen many times. This chain links TRBV12-3 or TRBV12-4 with TRBJ2-2, with D perhaps matching TRBD1 (6 bases). The CDR3 length is 15 residues. The germline V and J ends were trimmed by 3 bases and 3 bases, with 11 bases remaining between them. The CDR3, as DNA: TGTGCCAGCAGTTTGGGTCAGGGGTACACCGGGGAGCTGTTTTTT. Translation: CASSLGQGYTGELFF.

The chain couples TRBV28 to TRBJ2-3, with D unclear. The ends were cut back, 8 bases at V and 0 bases at J, with 18 bases in the middle. The CDR3 covers 16 residues. The germline gives CDR1 MDHEN, CDR2 SYDVKM. The CDR3 coding sequence is TGTGCCAGCGGGCGGTCTAGTACCCCTAGCACAGATACGCAGTATTTT. Amino acids: CASGRSSTPSTDTQYF. The full variable domain, in which reference TRBV28 and TRBJ2-3 provide the parts outside the CDR3, is DVKVTQSSRYLVKRTGEKVFLECVQDMDHENMFWYRQDPGLGLRLIYFSYDVKMKEKGDIPEGYSVSREKKERFSLILESASTNQTSMYLCASGRSSTPSTDTQYFGPGTRLTVL.

This clonotype appeared a few times. The V gene is TRBV10-3, the J gene TRBJ2-7, with D possibly TRBD2 on 6 matching bases. From germline, CDR1 is ENHRY and CDR2 SYGVKD. The CDR3 spans 14 residues. The V end lost 6 bases, the J end lost 2 bases, and 14 bases lay between the germline ends. CDR3 nucleotides: TGTGCCATCAGCCCCGGCGGAGGGCCCTACGAGCAGTACGTC. Amino acid sequence: CAISPGGGPYEQYV.

The V and J genes are TRBV20-1 and TRBJ2-3, with D possibly matching TRBD1 (6 bases). In germline, CDR1 is DFQATT, CDR2 SNEGSKA (reference sequence). CDR3 length equals 16 residues. The V gene lost 5 bases and the J gene lost 2 bases, with 20 bases spanning the gap. CDR3 nucleotide sequence: TGCAGTGCTGGCCCGGATTTGTGGGGGCACACAGATACGCAGTATTTT. It codes for CSAGPDLWGHTDTQYF.

The rearrangement links TRBV5-1 to TRBJ2-1; 10 bases line up with TRBD2. The V segment lost 0 bases and the J segment 12 bases; nucleotides outside the gene matches: 9. The CDR3 sequence is 15 residues long. Germline CDR1 and CDR2: SGHRS and YFSETQ. CDR3 nucleotide sequence: TGCGCCAGCAGCTTGGCCAGCGGGGGGGCCAAGGGGCAGTTCTTC. Protein: CASSLASGGAKGQFF.

This clonotype has more than one count but fewer than ten. V usage is TRBV12-3 or TRBV12-4 and J usage is TRBJ2-3, with 11 bases matching TRBD2. J gave up 6 bases and V 2 bases, and 7 bases lay outside the gene matches. The CDR3 spans 16 residues. The CDR3 nucleotides are TGTGCCAGCAGTTTAAGGCTAGCGGGGGGTGGGGATACGCAGTATTTT. As protein: CASSLRLAGGGDTQYF.

The chain combines TRBV5-1 with TRBJ2-1; either TRBD1 or TRBD2 may supply D (5 bases each). V was trimmed by 7 bases and J by 0 bases, leaving 14 bases between them. Looked up from germline, CDR1 is SGHRS and CDR2 is YFSETQ. CDR3 size: 15 residues. For the CDR3, the DNA is TGCGCCAGCCGCTCGGTGGGGGACTCCTACAATGAGCAGTTCTTC. It codes for CASRSVGDSYNEQFF.

This clonotype has just a few counts. This sequence joins TRBV18 and TRBJ2-5, with D maybe TRBD1 (6 bases). The germline V and J ends were trimmed by 0 bases and 5 bases, with 13 bases remaining between them. Germline V lookup: CDR1 KGHSH, CDR2 LQKENI. The CDR3 has 15 residues. In nucleotides, the CDR3 is TGTGCCAGCTCACCACCAGGGGGTTTTGCGGAGACCCAGTACTTC. Residues: CASSPPGGFAETQYF.

The chain has TRBV29-1 and TRBJ2-5; the match to TRBD1 covers 8 bases. With 3 bases clipped from V and 5 bases from J, the junction kept 11 bases outside the gene matches. Looked up from germline, CDR1 is SQVTM and CDR2 is ANQGSEA. The CDR3 has 15 amino acids. The CDR3 is CSVEEAQGARETQYF. CDR3 in DNA: TGCAGCGTTGAGGAGGCTCAGGGGGCGCGGGAGACCCAGTACTTC.

The chain links TRBV14 to TRBJ1-2, with D unresolved. CDR3 length equals 13 residues. V was trimmed by 3 bases and J by 4 bases, leaving 9 bases between them. Germline V CDR1 and CDR2: SGHDN, FVKESK. The CDR3 region has the DNA TGTGCCAGCAGCCACGGACCTTCCTATGGCTACACCTTC. Translated: CASSHGPSYGYTF.

This clonotype has only a few counts. The genes are TRBV7-8 and TRBJ2-2, with D possibly TRBD1 on 6 matching bases. Trimming left V 6 bases short and J 3 bases short, with 14 bases between. Germline-derived CDR1 and CDR2 are SGHVS and FQNEAQ. The CDR3 has 15 residues. The CDR3 sequence is CASSSSGTHTGELFF. As DNA, the CDR3 is TGTGCCAGCAGTTCCTCCGGGACACACACCGGGGAGCTGTTTTTT.

This clonotype came up many times. The chain carries TRBV10-3 and TRBJ2-1, with 7 bases lining up with TRBD1. This CDR3 comprises 13 residues. Trimming at V came to 5 bases and at J to 8 bases, leaving 6 bases not matched to a gene. The germline V gene has CDR1 ENHRY and CDR2 SYGVKD. The CDR3 loop reads CAISQTGRDEQFF. The CDR3 coding sequence is TGTGCCATCAGTCAGACAGGGCGGGATGAGCAGTTCTTC.

CDR3 protein: CASSQARGGDNTGELFF. The DNA of the CDR3 is TGCGCCAGCAGCCAAGCGAGGGGGGGAGATAACACCGGGGAGCTGTTTTTT. J is TRBJ2-2 and V is TRBV4-1, with D maybe TRBD2 (7 bases). The CDR3 totals 17 residues. Trimming shortened V by 1 base and J by 2 bases, and 14 bases separated the two germline ends. Germline-derived CDR1 and CDR2 are MGHRA and YSYEKL.

The CDR3 coding sequence is TGTGCCAGCAGCCCCCGGTACTCTAACTATGGCTACACCTTC. Amino acids: CASSPRYSNYGYTF. The J gene is TRBJ1-2, the V gene TRBV9; D remains unclear. Germline V gene lookup returns CDR1 SGDLS and CDR2 YYNGEE. This CDR3 comprises 14 residues. V was shortened by 4 bases and J by 0 bases, with 10 bases between the two germline ends.